Following are 32 T cell receptor beta chains from one sample sequenced in a study of T cells in localized non-small cell lung cancer. Some clones are missing from TCRdb's copy, which holds only in-frame ones; the method was immunoSEQ multiplex PCR. The sample lists about 72,000 clones; around four fifths were seen once. Sequenced material: peripheral blood, taken before any cancer treatment. All receptors come from a female donor older than 55 with stage I lung adenocarcinoma.

The genes are TRBV10-1 and TRBJ2-3; 13 bases agree with TRBD2. Germline CDR1 WNHNN, CDR2 SYGVQD (reference sequence). The CDR3 consists of 17 residues. J lost 2 bases, V lost 11 bases, and 13 bases had no gene match. Here the CDR3 reads CAGPRTSGGHITDTQYF. CDR3 nucleotides: TGCGCCGGACCCCGGACTAGCGGGGGCCACATCACAGATACGCAGTATTTT.

The V call is TRBV7-3, the J call TRBJ2-3; weak D call: TRBD2 (6 bases). This CDR3 has 15 residues. CDR1 and CDR2 from the germline V gene are SGHTA and FQGTGA. V lost 3 bases and J lost 1, with 11 bases in between. The chain's CDR3 is CASSLAGLGTDTQYF. The CDR3 coding sequence is TGTGCCAGCAGCTTGGCGGGACTCGGCACAGATACGCAGTATTTT.

The chain is built from TRBV19 and TRBJ1-6; D might be TRBD1 (6 bases). The ends were cut back, 1 base at V and 14 bases at J, with 21 bases in the middle. The CDR3 length is 16 residues. Germline loops: CDR1 LNHDA, CDR2 SQIVND (reference sequence). The CDR3 DNA is TGTGCCAGTAGTATAGGGGCAGGGGAATTCGGACTCACCCTCCACTTT. It codes for CASSIGAGEFGLTLHF. The whole variable domain, filled in from reference TRBV19 and TRBJ1-6, reads DGGITQSPKYLFRKEGQNVTLSCEQNLNHDAMYWYRQDPGQGLRLIYYSQIVNDFQKGDIAEGYSVSREKKESFPLTVTSAQKNPTAFYLCASSIGAGEFGLTLHFGNGTRLTVT.

This clone appeared a few times. The chain couples TRBV11-3 to TRBJ2-7, with 12 bases matching TRBD2. The CDR3 loop spans 15 amino acids. Germline loops: CDR1 SGHNT, CDR2 YENEEA. V lost 4 bases and J lost 4; bases outside the gene matches: 5. The CDR3 region is CASSSRTSGTYEQYF. The CDR3 coding sequence is TGTGCCAGCAGCTCCCGGACTAGCGGGACTTACGAGCAGTACTTC.

The chain couples TRBV6-5 to TRBJ1-2; D call uncertain. The germline V gene encodes CDR1 MNHEY and CDR2 SVGAGI. V shed 1 base and J shed 3 bases, with 9 bases lying between them. This CDR3 is built from 14 residues. DNA for the CDR3: TGTGCCAGCAGTTACTGGAGTCAGGACTATGGCTACACCTTC. This codes for CASSYWSQDYGYTF.

V gene TRBV14 combines with J gene TRBJ1-1; D gene unclear. The V and J ends lost 4 bases and 6 bases respectively, with 12 bases between them. Germline loops: CDR1 SGHDN, CDR2 FVKESK. CDR3 size: 13 residues. CDR3 residues: CASSPRGDPEAFF. CDR3 bases: TGTGCCAGCAGCCCTAGAGGCGATCCTGAAGCTTTCTTT.

This rearrangement joins TRBV4-1 to TRBJ2-1; perhaps TRBD2 as D (6 bases). The length of the CDR3 is 17 residues. The V gene's germline CDR1 is MGHRA and CDR2 YSYEKL. V lost 1 base to trimming and J lost 7 bases, with 20 bases between them. The CDR3 DNA follows: TGCGCCAGCAGCCAAGGAAGAGGTGGCGGGACGGTGAATGAGCAGTTCTTC. Translation: CASSQGRGGGTVNEQFF.

There are a few counts of this clone. The chain recombines TRBV11-2 with TRBJ1-2; D is undetermined. Germline V lookup: CDR1 SGHAT, CDR2 FQNNGV. Deletions cut 4 bases from V and 5 bases from J, with 8 bases between. The CDR3 totals 12 residues. CDR3 coding DNA: TGTGCCAGCAGCTCCCACGGGTATGGCTACACCTTC. Its translation is CASSSHGYGYTF.

This rearrangement joins TRBV7-9 to TRBJ2-1, with D perhaps matching TRBD1 or TRBD2 (5 bases each). The germline V and J ends were trimmed by 1 base and 5 bases, with 12 bases remaining between them. In germline, CDR1 is SEHNR, CDR2 FQNEAQ (reference sequence). This CDR3 is 15 amino acids long. CDR3 coding DNA: TGTGCCAGCAGCTTAGTGGGGACCGGGAACAATGAGCAGTTCTTC. It encodes CASSLVGTGNNEQFF.

The rearrangement links TRBV4-1 to TRBJ2-3, with D possibly matching TRBD2 (5 bases). The germline V gene encodes CDR1 MGHRA and CDR2 YSYEKL. The CDR3 sequence is 15 residues long. V was pared by 4 bases and J by 6 bases, with 17 bases between. This chain's CDR3 is CASSPSDRTGDTQYF. CDR3 bases: TGCGCCAGCAGCCCTTCCGATAGGACGGGGGATACGCAGTATTTT.

The CDR3 is CASSIVRTWDHYEQYF. The CDR3 nucleotides read TGTGCCAGTAGTATAGTGAGGACCTGGGATCACTACGAGCAGTACTTC. The V and J genes are TRBV19 and TRBJ2-7; D call uncertain. The ends were cut back, 1 base at V and 3 bases at J, with 16 bases in the middle. The CDR3 covers 16 residues. Germline loops: CDR1 LNHDA, CDR2 SQIVND (reference sequence). Drawing the rest from reference TRBV19 and TRBJ2-7, the complete variable domain is DGGITQSPKYLFRKEGQNVTLSCEQNLNHDAMYWYRQDPGQGLRLIYYSQIVNDFQKGDIAEGYSVSREKKESFPLTVTSAQKNPTAFYLCASSIVRTWDHYEQYFGPGTRLTVT.

J is TRBJ1-5 and V is TRBV28, with D perhaps TRBD1 (5 bases). CDR3 length equals 14 residues. Trimming removed 4 bases from V and 1 base from J, with 8 bases in between. Germline V gene data show CDR1 as MDHEN and CDR2 as SYDVKM. CDR3 sequence: CASSSGGSNQPQHF. The CDR3 nucleotides are TGTGCCAGCAGTTCCGGGGGAAGCAATCAGCCCCAGCATTTT.

The rearrangement uses TRBV28 and TRBJ1-2; a possible D gene is TRBD1 (5 bases). This CDR3 has 13 amino acids. V shed 2 bases and J shed 8 bases, with 12 bases lying between them. CDR1 and CDR2 from the germline V gene are MDHEN and SYDVKM. The CDR3 loop is CASSLGQGYGYTF. As DNA, the CDR3 is TGTGCCAGCAGTTTAGGCCAGGGATACGGCTACACCTTC.

V usage is TRBV6-5 and J usage is TRBJ2-1, with 8 bases fitting TRBD1. The length of the CDR3 is 12 residues. J gave up 4 bases and V 11 bases, and 4 bases lay outside the gene matches. Germline V lookup: CDR1 MNHEY, CDR2 SVGAGI. The CDR3 loop is CAVRTGYNEQFF. CDR3 nucleotides: TGTGCCGTTAGGACAGGGTACAATGAGCAGTTCTTC.

The V gene is TRBV5-6, the J gene TRBJ2-3; D gene uncertain. There are 13 residues in the CDR3. V was trimmed by 4 bases and J by 6 bases, leaving 12 bases between them. Germline lookup yields CDR1 SGHDT and CDR2 YYEEEE. The CDR3 here is CASSARSVDTQYF. The CDR3, as DNA: TGTGCCAGCAGCGCGAGGTCAGTCGATACGCAGTATTTT.

This clone has a handful of counts. The V call is TRBV6-6, the J call TRBJ1-2, with a tentative D call TRBD1 (5 bases). V was trimmed by 3 bases and J by 1 base, leaving 9 bases between them. CDR3 length equals 14 residues. Germline V gene data show CDR1 as MNHNY and CDR2 as SVGAGI (reference sequence). This chain's CDR3 is CASSYKTVNYGYTF. DNA for the CDR3: TGTGCCAGCAGTTATAAGACAGTTAACTATGGCTACACCTTC.

The chain carries TRBV7-9 and TRBJ2-7, with D perhaps assigned TRBD1 or TRBD2 (6 bases each). V gave up 1 base and J gave up 2 bases, with 12 bases separating them. The germline gives CDR1 SEHNR, CDR2 FQNEAQ (reference sequence). This CDR3 has 15 amino acids. CDR3 sequence (DNA): TGTGCCAGCAGCTTAGTCCGGGGGCCTACCTACGAGCAGTACTTC. Translated, it gives CASSLVRGPTYEQYF.

The chain's CDR3 is CASNWSEKLFF. The CDR3 nucleotides read TGTGCCAGCAATTGGTCTGAAAAACTGTTTTTT. V and J are TRBV2 and TRBJ1-4, with D uncertain. The ends were cut back, 7 bases at V and 7 bases at J, with 7 bases in the middle. CDR3 length: 11 residues. Per the germline V gene, CDR1 is SNHLY and CDR2 is FYNNEI. The variable domain in full, completed from reference TRBV2 and TRBJ1-4, reads EPEVTQTPSHQVTQMGQEVILRCVPISNHLYFYWYRQILGQKVEFLVSFYNNEISEKSEIFDDQFSVERPDGSNFTLKIRSTKLEDSAMYFCASNWSEKLFFGSGTQLSVL.

The chain combines TRBV6-6 with TRBJ2-1; 14 bases line up with TRBD2. The CDR3 has 15 amino acids. Germline lookup yields CDR1 MNHNY and CDR2 SVGAGI (reference sequence). J was trimmed by 1 base and V by 8 bases; bases with no gene match: 1. In nucleotides, the CDR3 is TGTGCCAGCGGGACTAGCGGGGGTTCCTACAATGAGCAGTTCTTC. Protein: CASGTSGGSYNEQFF.

The chain recombines TRBV13 with TRBJ2-7; 10 bases align to TRBD2. CDR3 length: 15 residues. Germline-derived CDR1 and CDR2 are PRHDT and FYEKMQ (reference sequence). The V and J ends lost 5 bases and 6 bases, in that order; junction bases with no gene match: 10. CDR3 nucleotide sequence: TGTGCCAGCAGCATTAGCGGGAGGTTCAGTGGCGAGCAGTACTTC. It encodes CASSISGRFSGEQYF.

The chain recombines TRBV6-5 with TRBJ1-2; the D is unclear. The CDR3 length is 11 residues. Trimming cost V 6 bases and J 0 bases, with 2 bases left between them. The germline gives CDR1 MNHEY, CDR2 SVGAGI. CDR3 loop: CASRANYGYTF. DNA of the CDR3: TGTGCCAGCAGAGCTAACTATGGCTACACCTTC.

The chain combines TRBV9 with TRBJ1-2; D is unclear. CDR1 is SGDLS and CDR2 is YYNGEE in the germline V gene. Trimming cost V 0 bases and J 4 bases, with 7 bases left between them. There are 13 residues in the CDR3. CDR3 coding DNA: TGTGCCAGCAGCGTAGAGTGGGGCTATGGCTACACCTTC. Translation: CASSVEWGYGYTF.

The chain couples TRBV9 to TRBJ2-3; D may be TRBD1 or TRBD2 (5 bases each). V was pared by 4 bases and J by 1 base, with 16 bases between. The CDR3 loop spans 16 amino acids. The germline V gene encodes CDR1 SGDLS and CDR2 YYNGEE. The CDR3 nucleotides read TGTGCCAGCAGCACCCACCGGGACCGTCGCACAGATACGCAGTATTTT. It yields the protein CASSTHRDRRTDTQYF.

V is TRBV6-1 and J is TRBJ1-5; D gene uncertain. CDR3 length: 15 amino acids. Germline-derived CDR1 and CDR2 are MNHNS and SASEGT. V lost 2 bases and J 2 bases, leaving 10 bases between the germline ends. The CDR3 region has the DNA TGTGCCAGCAGTGAAATAAGTCGAGGCAATCAGCCCCAGCATTTT. Translating gives CASSEISRGNQPQHF.

Judged by abundance, this clone is medium-sized. V usage is TRBV19 and J usage is TRBJ2-7, with 7 bases that match TRBD1. In germline, CDR1 is LNHDA, CDR2 SQIVND (reference sequence). The length of the CDR3 is 15 residues. Trimming took 1 base from V and 3 from J; bases not matched to a gene: 6. The DNA for the CDR3 is TGTGCCAGTAGTATAGTGGGCCAGGGGGACTACGAGCAGTACTTC. It codes for CASSIVGQGDYEQYF.

The rearrangement joins TRBV12-5 to TRBJ1-1; the match to TRBD1 covers 8 bases. The V and J ends lost 7 bases and 7 bases, in that order; junction bases with no gene match: 14. The length of the CDR3 is 15 residues. In germline, CDR1 is LGHNT, CDR2 FRNRAP. CDR3 DNA sequence: TGTGCTAGTGCCTCCCTTCGAGGGGGGACAGGTGAAGCTTTCTTT. This translates into CASASLRGGTGEAFF. Full variable domain (outside the CDR3, taken from reference TRBV12-5 and TRBJ1-1): DARVTQTPRHKVTEMGQEVTMRCQPILGHNTVFWYRQTMMQGLELLAYFRNRAPLDDSGMPKDRFSAEMPDATLATLKIQPSEPRDSAVYFCASASLRGGTGEAFFGQGTRLTVV.

The DNA of the CDR3 is TGTGCCAGCAGCGTAGGGACGTTTAGCCCTGAAGCTTTCTTT. This sequence encodes CASSVGTFSPEAFF. The chain uses TRBV9 and TRBJ1-1; no clear D gene. This CDR3 is 14 amino acids long. V lost 0 bases and J lost 6, with 12 bases in between. Germline assignment: CDR1 SGDLS and CDR2 YYNGEE.

The sample holds many counts of this clone. The chain carries TRBV19 and TRBJ1-1; TRBD1 aligns across 7 bases. V shed 8 bases, J shed 4 bases, and the junction held 4 bases outside the gene matches. The CDR3 is 12 residues long. The germline gives CDR1 LNHDA, CDR2 SQIVND (reference sequence). The DNA for the CDR3 is TGTGCCAGTGTGGCAGGGGGCACTGAAGCTTTCTTT. This gives the protein CASVAGGTEAFF.

V usage is TRBV13 and J usage is TRBJ2-4; 9 nucleotides align to TRBD1. Looked up from germline, CDR1 is PRHDT and CDR2 is FYEKMQ (reference sequence). The CDR3 is 16 amino acids. Trimming at V came to 5 bases and at J to 2 bases, leaving 7 bases not matched to a gene. Here the CDR3 DNA reads TGTGCCAGCAGCCCCGGGACAGGGAAATCCAAAAACATTCAGTACTTC. Translated: CASSPGTGKSKNIQYF. Supplemented by reference TRBV13 and TRBJ2-4, the full variable domain reads AAGVIQSPRHLIKEKRETATLKCYPIPRHDTVYWYQQGPGQDPQFLISFYEKMQSDKGSIPDRFSAQQFSDYHSELNMSSLELGDSALYFCASSPGTGKSKNIQYFGAGTRLSVL.

This chain links TRBV13 with TRBJ2-3, with 7 bases lining up with TRBD1. J gave up 2 bases and V 4 bases, and 3 bases lay outside the gene matches. Germline V gene data show CDR1 as PRHDT and CDR2 as FYEKMQ (reference sequence). The CDR3 extends over 14 amino acids. CDR3 in amino acids: CASSSRGTTDTQYF. The CDR3 DNA reads TGTGCCAGCAGCTCCAGGGGGACCACAGATACGCAGTATTTT.

The V and J genes are TRBV18 and TRBJ1-5, with 9 bases lining up with TRBD1. The CDR3 loop spans 15 amino acids. V gave up 0 bases and J gave up 8 bases; unmatched junction bases: 5. Germline CDR1 reads KGHSH; CDR2 reads LQKENI. CDR3 protein: CASSPPGQGGKPQHF. The CDR3 DNA sequence: TGTGCCAGCTCACCACCGGGACAGGGCGGGAAGCCCCAGCATTTT.

This clone appeared a few times. The chain is built from TRBV5-6 and TRBJ1-1; D gene ambiguous. Germline V gene sequence: CDR1 SGHDT, CDR2 YYEEEE. V lost 5 bases and J 1 base, leaving 12 bases between the germline ends. The CDR3 has 14 residues. CDR3 DNA: TGTGCCAGCAGTGGTCGGACGAGGAACACTGAAGCTTTCTTT. Its protein is CASSGRTRNTEAFF.